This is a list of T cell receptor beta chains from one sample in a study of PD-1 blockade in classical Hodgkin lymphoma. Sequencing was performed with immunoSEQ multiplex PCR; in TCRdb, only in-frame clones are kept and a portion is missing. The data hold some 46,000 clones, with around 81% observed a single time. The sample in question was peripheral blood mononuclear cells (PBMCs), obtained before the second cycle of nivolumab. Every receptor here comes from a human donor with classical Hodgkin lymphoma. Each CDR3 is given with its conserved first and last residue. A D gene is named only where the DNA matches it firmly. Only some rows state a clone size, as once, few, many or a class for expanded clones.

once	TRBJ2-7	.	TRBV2	TGTGCCAGCAGGGAACGAACCTACGAGCAGTACTTC	CASRERTYEQYF
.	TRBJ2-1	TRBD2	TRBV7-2	TGTGCCAGCAGCGGGCAGGGACTAGCGGGCTCCTACAATGAGCAGTTCTTC	CASSGQGLAGSYNEQFF
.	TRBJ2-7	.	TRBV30	TGTGCCTGGAGTGGTCCATCGGCCTACGAGCAGTACTTC	CAWSGPSAYEQYF
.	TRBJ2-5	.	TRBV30	TGTGCCTGGAGTGGGGGGCACTCAGAGACCCAGTACTTC	CAWSGGHSETQYF
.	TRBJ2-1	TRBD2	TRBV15	TGTGCCACCAGCAGAGCTAGCGGGAATGAGCAGTTCTTC	CATSRASGNEQFF
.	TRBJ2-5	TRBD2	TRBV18	TGTGCCAGCTCACCAGCTAGCGGGAGCCGAGGGCCAGAGACCCAGTACTTC	CASSPASGSRGPETQYF
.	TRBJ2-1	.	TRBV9	TGTGCCAGCAGCGGATACAGCAATGAGCAGTTCTTC	CASSGYSNEQFF
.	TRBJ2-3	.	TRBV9	TGTGCCAGCAGCGTAGATCTACCCCCACTAGATACGCAGTATTTT	CASSVDLPPLDTQYF
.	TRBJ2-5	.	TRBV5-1	TGCGCCAGCAGCACTCAGGGTATCGAAGAGACCCAGTACTTC	CASSTQGIEETQYF
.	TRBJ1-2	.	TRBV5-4	TGTGCCAGCAGCTTGGAGGCAGGGAGCTATGGCTACACCTTC	CASSLEAGSYGYTF
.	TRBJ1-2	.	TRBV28	TGTGCCAGCGGGCAGAGGGACTTATATGGCTACACCTTC	CASGQRDLYGYTF
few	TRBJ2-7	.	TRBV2	TGTGCCAGCAGTGAGGCAGGGCCCGTATACGAGCAGTACTTC	CASSEAGPVYEQYF
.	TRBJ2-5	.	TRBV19	TGTGCCAGTAGTATTGGCCCGGGTGGGGGACCGTACCAAGAGACCCAGTACTTC	CASSIGPGGGPYQETQYF
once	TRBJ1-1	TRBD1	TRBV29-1	TGCAGCGTCTACAGGGGCGGGGTGAACACTGAAGCTTTCTTT	CSVYRGGVNTEAFF
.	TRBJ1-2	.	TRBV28	TGTGCCAGCATCTCCGGGACGTTCTATGGCTACACCTTC	CASISGTFYGYTF
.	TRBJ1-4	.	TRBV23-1	TGCGCCAGCAGTCAATCCGGCGAAAGCGTTAATGAAAAACTGTTTTTT	CASSQSGESVNEKLFF
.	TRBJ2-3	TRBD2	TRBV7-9	TGTGCCAGCAGCTTATTACTAGCGGGAGCTCAGTATTTT	CASSLLLAGAQYF
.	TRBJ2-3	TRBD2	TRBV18	TGTGCCAGCTCACCTTACATAGCGGGAGGGAAGTCAACAGATACGCAGTATTTT	CASSPYIAGGKSTDTQYF
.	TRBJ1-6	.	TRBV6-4	TGTGCCAGCAGTGAACTGGGGGGGGGCGCCTATTCAAATTCACCCCTCCACTTT	CASSELGGGAYSNSPLHF
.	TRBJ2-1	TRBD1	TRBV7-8	TGTGCCAGCAGGGACAGGGCTATCTCCTACAATGAGCAGTTCTTC	CASRDRAISYNEQFF
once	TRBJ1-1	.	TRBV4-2	TGTGCCAGCAGCCAAGGAACGAGGAACACTGAAGCTTTCTTT	CASSQGTRNTEAFF
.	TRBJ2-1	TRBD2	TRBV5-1	TGCGCCAGCAGCCCCAGCGGGGGCCCTCAGCAGTTCTTC	CASSPSGGPQQFF
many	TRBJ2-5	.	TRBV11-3	TGTGCCAGCAGCTTAGTAGGGAACCCAAGGGAGACCCAGTACTTC	CASSLVGNPRETQYF
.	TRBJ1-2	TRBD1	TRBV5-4	TGTGCCAGCACCCTACAGGGAGGGGGCAACTATGGCTACACCTTC	CASTLQGGGNYGYTF
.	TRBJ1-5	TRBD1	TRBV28	TGTGCCAGCAGTTTACTCGGACAGGTGAGCAATCAGCCCCAGCATTTT	CASSLLGQVSNQPQHF
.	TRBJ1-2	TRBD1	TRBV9	TGTGCCAGCAGCGACCAGGGGGGCGGCTACACCTTC	CASSDQGGGYTF
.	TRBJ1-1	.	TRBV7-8	TGTGCCAGCAGCTTAGCGCGGGAGGGGTCCGCTGAAGCTTTCTTT	CASSLAREGSAEAFF
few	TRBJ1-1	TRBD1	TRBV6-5	TGTGCCAGCAGAGGACAGGCGACTGAAGCTTTCTTT	CASRGQATEAFF
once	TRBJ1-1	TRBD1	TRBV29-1	TGCAGCGTTGCATTCGGGCTTTTCGCCGAGACAGGGAGTGGGTATGTAGCTTTCTTT	CSVAFGLFAETGSGYVAFF
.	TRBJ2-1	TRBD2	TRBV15	TGTGCCACCAGCAGAGATCACCGCGGGAGTCGGTTCTTC	CATSRDHRGSRFF
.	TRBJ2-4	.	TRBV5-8	TGTGCCAGCAGCTTAGACATTCGGCAGTTGGGAAACATTCAGTACTTC	CASSLDIRQLGNIQYF
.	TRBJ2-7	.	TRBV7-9	TGTGCCAGCAGCTATGGGCAGGGCGAGCAGTACTTC	CASSYGQGEQYF
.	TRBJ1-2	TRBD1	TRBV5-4	TGTGCCAGCAGCTTGGACAGGGGGTTTTACACCTTC	CASSLDRGFYTF
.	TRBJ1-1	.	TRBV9	TGTGCCAGCAGCGACAACCCTGGGGGGGGGAACACTGAAGCTTTCTTT	CASSDNPGGGNTEAFF
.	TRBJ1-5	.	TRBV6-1	TGTGCCAGCAGTGAACCACAGGCGCGGCAGCCCCAGCATTTT	CASSEPQARQPQHF
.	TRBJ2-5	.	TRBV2	TGTGCCGGAGGGGGGACGGAAGAGACCCAGTACTTC	CAGGGTEETQYF
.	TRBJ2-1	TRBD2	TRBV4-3	TGCGCCAGCAGCCAAGTTGGCGGGGGGGCCTCCTACAATGAGCAGTTCTTC	CASSQVGGGASYNEQFF
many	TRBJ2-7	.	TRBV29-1	TGCAGCGCCCTCCGTCGCGCTAGCGCCGGCTACGAGCAGTACTTC	CSALRRASAGYEQYF
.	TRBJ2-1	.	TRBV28	TGTGCCACCAGGGGCATAACCGGTCCGTATTACAATGAGCAGTTCTTC	CATRGITGPYYNEQFF
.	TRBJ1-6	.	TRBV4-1	TGCGCCAGCAGCCGAGGAGACGGGAATTCACCCCTCCACTTT	CASSRGDGNSPLHF